This T cell receptor beta chain is drawn from a study of siplizumab effects on memory and regulatory T cells. Sequencing was performed with immunoSEQ multiplex PCR; in TCRdb, only in-frame clones are kept and a portion is missing. The table includes roughly 100,000 clones, over 90% detected once. Germline V lookup: CDR1 SEHNR, CDR2 FQNEAQ (reference sequence). The CDR3 contains 14 residues. Trimming left V 1 base short and J 9 bases short, with 15 bases between. The chain employs TRBV7-9 and TRBJ1-2; D is possibly TRBD1 (6 bases). This clonotype was obtained from a human donor in good health. The sample was Tregs sorted from blood. CDR3 sequence reads: CASSLVTGKKSYTF. CDR3 in DNA: TGTGCCAGCAGCTTAGTAACAGGGAAGAAGAGCTACACCTTC.